The 12 T cell receptor beta chains given below trace back to one sample, sequenced in a study of cytomegalovirus exposure and HLA in healthy donors. TCRdb keeps only in-frame clones here, not all; method: immunoSEQ multiplex PCR. In the table there are some 59,000 clones, approximately 90% of which are singletons. Specimen: PBMCs. These receptors were taken from a woman younger than 35 in good health and CMV-seropositive.

This chain uses TRBV7-9 with TRBJ1-6, with 8 bases that match TRBD1. V shed 3 bases, J shed 5 bases, and the junction held 3 bases outside the gene matches. Germline CDR1 and CDR2: SEHNR and FQNEAQ (reference sequence). The CDR3 covers 15 residues. The CDR3 sequence is CASSLETGDNSPLHF. The CDR3 DNA reads TGTGCCAGCAGCTTGGAGACAGGGGATAATTCACCCCTCCACTTT.

This rearrangement joins TRBV9 to TRBJ1-4; TRBD1 might be the D (5 bases). Germline CDR1 SGDLS, CDR2 YYNGEE. The CDR3 runs to 15 residues. Deletions cut 0 bases from V and 8 bases from J, with 14 bases between. CDR3 residues: CASSVGAGLEEKLFF. CDR3 DNA: TGTGCCAGCAGCGTAGGGGCAGGGTTAGAGGAAAAACTGTTTTTT.

The V call is TRBV28, the J call TRBJ2-1, with D perhaps matching TRBD2 (7 bases). Germline loops: CDR1 MDHEN, CDR2 SYDVKM. Trimming took 5 bases from V and 11 from J, leaving 13 bases between them. This CDR3 is 12 amino acids long. The CDR3 is CASSRGAPKQFF. CDR3 bases: TGTGCCAGCAGTCGGGGGGCCCCCAAGCAGTTCTTC.

The chain carries TRBV5-1 and TRBJ1-2; TRBD1 agrees at 7 bases. Per the germline V gene, CDR1 is SGHRS and CDR2 is YFSETQ. The V gene end was trimmed by 4 bases and the J gene end by 2 bases; junction bases not matched to a gene: 2. The CDR3 extends over 13 amino acids. The CDR3 is CASSPGQNYGYTF. The CDR3 region has the DNA TGCGCCAGCAGCCCGGGACAGAACTATGGCTACACCTTC.

This sequence joins TRBV2 and TRBJ2-5; D is perhaps TRBD2 (6 bases). The CDR3 spans 13 residues. Between the trimmed V and J ends, which lost 5 bases and 1 base, there was a span of 8 bases. Per the germline V gene, CDR1 is SNHLY and CDR2 is FYNNEI. The CDR3 reads CASSRDSQETQYF. The CDR3, as DNA: TGTGCCAGCAGTCGGGACTCCCAAGAGACCCAGTACTTC.

CDR3 DNA sequence: TGTGCCAGCAGCTTAGACAGGGGGCTTCTGAATGAGCAGTTCTTC. Translating it yields CASSLDRGLLNEQFF. This rearrangement joins TRBV11-2 to TRBJ2-1; 8 bases are shared with TRBD1. CDR3 length: 15 amino acids. Looked up from germline, CDR1 is SGHAT and CDR2 is FQNNGV. The junction had 5 bases not matched to a gene; V was cut back by 0 bases and J by 7 bases.

The chain combines TRBV4-1 with TRBJ1-2; D is perhaps TRBD1 (6 bases). The CDR3 is 15 amino acids. Germline CDR1 and CDR2: MGHRA and YSYEKL. V lost 2 bases and J 8 bases, leaving 18 bases between the germline ends. The CDR3 region is CASSQNRARGRGYTF. CDR3 bases: TGCGCCAGCAGCCAAAACAGGGCACGAGGTCGAGGCTACACCTTC.

The chain combines TRBV7-9 with TRBJ1-5, with D uncertain. V was shortened by 0 bases and J by 4 bases, with 7 bases between the two germline ends. The CDR3 covers 14 residues. CDR1 is SEHNR, CDR2 FQNEAQ, per germline (reference sequence). The CDR3 nucleotides are TGTGCCAGCAGCTTAGCGTTTGCGAATCAGCCCCAGCATTTT. As protein: CASSLAFANQPQHF.

This rearrangement joins TRBV11-1 to TRBJ2-1; 8 bases map to TRBD2. The germline gives CDR1 SGHAT, CDR2 FQDESV (reference sequence). This CDR3 has 15 residues. V was clipped by 2 bases and J by 6 bases; unmatched bases: 6. CDR3 nucleotide sequence: TGTGCCAGCAGCTTAATACTAGCGGTAATCAATGAGCAGTTCTTC. Translated: CASSLILAVINEQFF. Full variable domain (rest looked up from reference TRBV11-1 and TRBJ2-1): EAEVAQSPRYKITEKSQAVAFWCDPISGHATLYWYRQILGQGPELLVQFQDESVVDDSQLPKDRFSAERLKGVDSTLKIQPAELGDSAMYLCASSLILAVINEQFFGPGTRLTVL.

Here the CDR3 reads CASSSIGQKTTNYGYTF. The CDR3 DNA reads TGTGCCAGCAGTTCCATCGGACAGAAAACAACAAACTATGGCTACACCTTC. The chain has TRBV28 and TRBJ1-2; tentative D call: TRBD1 (6 bases). The V end was cut by 4 bases, the J end by 2 bases, with 20 bases between. Germline V gene lookup returns CDR1 MDHEN and CDR2 SYDVKM. The CDR3 contains 17 residues.

The V and J genes are TRBV5-1 and TRBJ1-5; the match to TRBD1 covers 9 bases. Trimming cost V 3 bases and J 7 bases; bases outside gene matches: 5. The CDR3 extends over 14 amino acids. Germline loops: CDR1 SGHRS, CDR2 YFSETQ. As DNA, the CDR3 is TGCGCCAGCAGCTCCGGGACAGGGAACCAGCCCCAGCATTTT. It is translated as CASSSGTGNQPQHF.

Only one count was recorded for this clone. V and J are TRBV6-6 and TRBJ2-7; TRBD1 aligns across 9 bases. Trimming at V came to 3 bases and at J to 5 bases, leaving 11 bases not matched to a gene. Germline CDR1 is MNHNY and CDR2 is SVGAGI (reference sequence). CDR3 length: 16 residues. CDR3 in amino acids: CASSYTPGTGNNEQYF. The CDR3 nucleotides are TGTGCCAGCAGTTATACCCCCGGGACAGGGAATAACGAGCAGTACTTC.